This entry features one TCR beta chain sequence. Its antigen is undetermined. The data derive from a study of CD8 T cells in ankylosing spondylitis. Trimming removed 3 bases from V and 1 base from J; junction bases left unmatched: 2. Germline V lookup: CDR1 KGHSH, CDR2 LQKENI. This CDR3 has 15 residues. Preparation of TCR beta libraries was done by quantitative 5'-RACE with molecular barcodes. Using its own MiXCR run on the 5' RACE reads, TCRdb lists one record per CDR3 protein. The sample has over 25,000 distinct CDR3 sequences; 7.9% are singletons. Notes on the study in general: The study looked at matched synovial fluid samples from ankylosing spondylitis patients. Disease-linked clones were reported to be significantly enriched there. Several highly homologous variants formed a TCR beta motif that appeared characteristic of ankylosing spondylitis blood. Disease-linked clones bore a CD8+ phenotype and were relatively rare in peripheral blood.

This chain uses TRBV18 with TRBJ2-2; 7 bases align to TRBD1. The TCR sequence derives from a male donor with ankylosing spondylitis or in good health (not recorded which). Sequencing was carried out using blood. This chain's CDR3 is CASSPGQMNTGELFF. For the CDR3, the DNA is TGTGCCAGCTCACCGGGACAGATGAACACCGGGGAGCTGTTTTTT.